This TCR beta chain came from a study of cytomegalovirus exposure and HLA in healthy donors. Primers: 60 Vbeta forward and 13 Jbeta reverse. Only in-frame clones appear in the TCRdb table, and some are missing; sequencing was by immunoSEQ multiplex PCR. The data contain 130,000 or so clones, about 77% of them singletons. This CDR3 is 18 amino acids long. CDR1 is SGDLS, CDR2 YYNGEE, per germline. Germline trimming cut 6 bases from V and 6 bases from J; bases unmatched to any gene: 22. J is TRBJ2-7 and V is TRBV9, with 9 nucleotides matching TRBD1. The clonotype comes from a female donor in good health and CMV-seronegative. The sample was PBMCs. The CDR3: CASKLLDRGYNRPSEQYF. The CDR3 DNA sequence: TGTGCCAGCAAACTCTTGGACAGGGGCTACAATCGCCCTTCCGAGCAGTACTTC.